These 11 T cell receptor beta chains came from one sample sequenced in a study of tumor-infiltrating lymphocytes in primary liver carcinoma (dated by TCRdb to between 2016 and 2019). TRIzol reagent was used to extract blood RNA from unsorted whole blood, while the DNeasy Blood & Tissue kit provided the germline DNA. This sample was sequenced with an Illumina HiSeq 2500. TCRbeta-specific cDNA was reverse-transcribed from 500 ng total RNA using a constant-region primer and ProtoScript II reverse transcriptase. Construction of the TCRbeta libraries relied on three nested rounds of multiplex PCR, following a slightly modified ARM-PCR procedure. Each of the first two PCR rounds ran for approximately 10 cycles using multiplex TRBV1-TRBV30 forward primers together with a Cbeta reverse primer. TCRdb reprocessed the public reads (quality trimming at Q25 with fastp, clone calling with MiXCR) and kept in-frame beta chains. All rows with the same CDR3 protein become a single entry with the most common DNA and genes. The sample table shows approximately 300,000 distinct CDR3 sequences, and more than 55% are seen once. The ten largest clones represent about 9.4% of the sample.

Source material: peripheral blood. All receptors derive from a man aged 35 to 55 with primary liver carcinoma and hepatitis B virus infection.

This clonotype was observed a few times. The rearrangement joins TRBV12-3 or TRBV12-4 to TRBJ1-3; TRBD1 might be the D (6 bases). The CDR3 covers 13 residues. Trimming left V 6 bases short and J 5 bases short, with 11 bases between. The chain's CDR3 is CASSLRDRNTIYF. The CDR3 nucleotides read TGTGCCAGCAGCCTCAGGGACAGAAACACCATATATTTT.

The genes are TRBV12-2 and TRBJ2-7; the DNA was not compared with TRBD2, the D call given in the table. TRBV12-2 is a known pseudogene. The CDR3 is 17 residues long. CDR3 residues: CVSRLATVAGPPYEQYF. For the CDR3, the DNA is TGTGTAAGTCGCTTAGCGACGGTAGCGGGGCCCCCCTACGAGCAGTACTTC.

The V call is TRBV30, the J call TRBJ2-4; D remains ambiguous. V was clipped by 4 bases and J by 7 bases, with 11 bases between them. There are 12 residues in the CDR3. Looked up from germline, CDR1 is GTSNPN and CDR2 is SVGIG (reference sequence). DNA of the CDR3: TGTGCCTGGATCGAAGGAGACAACATTCAGTACTTC. Translated: CAWIEGDNIQYF.

Note on this clonotype: One end of the junction is discordant with germline, which a read error may explain. The chain has TRBV5-1 and TRBJ1-1; D remains unclear. The CDR3 has 13 residues. The germline gives CDR1 SGHRS, CDR2 YFSETQ. The CDR3 here is CARSLRVDTEAFF. In nucleotides, the CDR3 is TGCGCCCGCAGCTTGCGTGTGGACACTGAAGCTTTCTTT.

V is TRBV12-3 or TRBV12-4 and J is TRBJ2-3; weak D call: TRBD2 (5 bases). Between the trimmed V and J ends, which lost 5 bases and 1 base, there was a span of 13 bases. The CDR3 runs to 15 residues. The CDR3 bases are TGTGCCAGCAGTCTTGGGTGGGGAGGCACAGATACGCAGTATTTT. This translates into CASSLGWGGTDTQYF.

This clonotype was detected many times. V is TRBV6-1 and J is TRBJ1-2, with D tentatively TRBD1 (6 bases). The germline V and J ends were trimmed by 8 bases and 7 bases, with 17 bases remaining between them. CDR1 and CDR2 from the germline V gene are MNHNS and SASEGT. The CDR3 contains 13 residues. The CDR3 DNA is TGTGCCAGCCGTACCTGGACAGAGGGTGGCTACACCTTC. This codes for CASRTWTEGGYTF.

The rearrangement joins TRBV12-3 or TRBV12-4 to TRBJ2-3; D might be TRBD2 (5 bases). Trimming stripped 10 bases from V and 5 bases from J, with 16 bases between. This CDR3 is 13 amino acids long. CDR3 nucleotides: TGTGCCATCAGGCCCGGGGTCGTAGATACGCAGTATTTT. This gives the protein CAIRPGVVDTQYF.

This clonotype has only a few counts. The chain links TRBV6-5 to TRBJ2-1, with 14 bases that match TRBD2. This CDR3 has 15 amino acids. The V and J ends lost 7 bases and 8 bases, in that order; junction bases with no gene match: 7. Germline CDR1 reads MNHEY; CDR2 reads SVGAGI. The CDR3 protein is CASTYPGLAGDEQFF. The CDR3 DNA follows: TGTGCCAGCACCTATCCGGGACTAGCGGGAGATGAGCAGTTCTTC.

This clonotype has ten or more counts. The chain combines TRBV6-5 with TRBJ1-6; possibly TRBD1 for D (5 bases). The germline gives CDR1 MNHEY, CDR2 SVGAGI. The CDR3 spans 15 residues. V lost 3 bases, J lost 6 bases, and 12 bases lay in between. This CDR3 reads CASSYSGGINSPLHF. The DNA of the CDR3 is TGTGCCAGCAGTTATTCGGGGGGGATTAATTCACCCCTCCACTTT.

This clonotype showed up many times. The chain employs TRBV4-2 and TRBJ2-7, with TRBD2 matching over 10 bases. Per germline, CDR1 LGHNA and CDR2 YNFKEQ. Germline trimming cut 0 bases from V and 3 bases from J; bases unmatched to any gene: 5. CDR3 size: 16 residues. The CDR3 nucleotides read TGTGCCAGCAGCCAAGATCAGGGACTAGCGAGCTACGAGCAGTACTTC. Its translation: CASSQDQGLASYEQYF.

On this clonotype: Just one base apart from a much larger clone, this may be a read error. This chain connects TRBV6-6 to TRBJ2-1; D remains unclear. Germline-derived CDR1 and CDR2 are MNHNY and SVGAGI (reference sequence). The CDR3 runs 15 residues. Trimming left V 2 bases short and J 2 bases short, with 10 bases between. CDR3 amino acids: CASSYGEVPYNEQFF. Written as DNA, the CDR3 is TGTGCCAGCAGTTACGGAGAGGTACCCTACAATGAGCAGTTCTTC.